This is a list of T cell receptor beta chains from one sample in a study of cytomegalovirus exposure and HLA in healthy donors. Clones were read by immunoSEQ multiplex PCR, and TCRdb kept only the in-frame ones, dropping some. This sample carries some 150,000 clones, roughly 87% of them seen once, and the ten largest clones take 0.85%. Sample: PBMCs. These receptors all come from a woman in her twenties or thirties in good health and CMV-seronegative. CDR3s include the opening cysteine and the closing phenylalanine or tryptophan. Each record gives: J gene, V gene, D gene, clone size, CDR3 DNA, CDR3 protein. The D gene is left open where the match is weak. Clone size is not always given. Where it is, it says once, few, many or a class for expanded clones.

j_call: TRBJ2-7; v_call: TRBV7-8; d_call: NA; clone_size: NA; cdr3_nt: TGTGCCAGCAGCTTAGCGGGTTTTCAGGTTCCCGAGCAGTACTTC; cdr3_aa: CASSLAGFQVPEQYF
j_call: TRBJ2-7; v_call: TRBV6-6; d_call: TRBD2; clone_size: once; cdr3_nt: TGTGCCAGCAGTTACGATGGACTAGCAGGCAAAGACGAGCAGTACTTC; cdr3_aa: CASSYDGLAGKDEQYF
j_call: TRBJ2-7; v_call: TRBV6-1; d_call: NA; clone_size: few; cdr3_nt: TGTGCCAGCAGGGGCACAGGGTCCGGGTCGTACGAGCAGTACTTC; cdr3_aa: CASRGTGSGSYEQYF
j_call: TRBJ1-3; v_call: TRBV28; d_call: NA; clone_size: NA; cdr3_nt: TGTGCCAGCAGGCCGGCCAGGGGCCAAATACGAAACACCATATATTTT; cdr3_aa: CASRPARGQIRNTIYF
j_call: TRBJ2-3; v_call: TRBV7-3; d_call: TRBD1; clone_size: NA; cdr3_nt: TGTGCCAGCAGCTTTAGAAGGATTCTGGGACAGGGGAAAGGGACAGATACGCAGTATTTT; cdr3_aa: CASSFRRILGQGKGTDTQYF
j_call: TRBJ2-7; v_call: TRBV5-4; d_call: NA; clone_size: NA; cdr3_nt: TGTGCCAGCAGCTTGCAAAGAGGGCGCGGGGAGCAGTACTTC; cdr3_aa: CASSLQRGRGEQYF
j_call: TRBJ2-7; v_call: TRBV5-1; d_call: TRBD1; clone_size: NA; cdr3_nt: TGCGCCAGCAGCCAACACGTAGGGCAGGGGGCATCCTACGAGCAGTACTTC; cdr3_aa: CASSQHVGQGASYEQYF
j_call: TRBJ2-5; v_call: TRBV25-1; d_call: NA; clone_size: NA; cdr3_nt: TGTGCCAGCAGCAGGGGCGCAAGGCAAGAGACCCAGTACTTC; cdr3_aa: CASSRGARQETQYF
j_call: TRBJ2-2; v_call: TRBV5-1; d_call: TRBD2; clone_size: NA; cdr3_nt: TGCGCCAGCCAGAAACTAGCGGTCCTTGGGACCGGGGAGCTGTTTTTT; cdr3_aa: CASQKLAVLGTGELFF
j_call: TRBJ2-7; v_call: TRBV7-9; d_call: NA; clone_size: NA; cdr3_nt: TGTGCCAGCAGCTCCGACTCAGCATTTTACGAGCAGTACTTC; cdr3_aa: CASSSDSAFYEQYF
j_call: TRBJ1-6; v_call: TRBV21-1; d_call: NA; clone_size: NA; cdr3_nt: TGTGCCAGACCTAGGACAGAGAATTCACCCCTCCACTTT; cdr3_aa: CARPRTENSPLHF
j_call: TRBJ2-7; v_call: TRBV5-1; d_call: TRBD2; clone_size: NA; cdr3_nt: TGCGCCAGCAGCTTTACCAACGGGGGGATCTCCTACGAGCAGTACTTC; cdr3_aa: CASSFTNGGISYEQYF
j_call: TRBJ2-1; v_call: TRBV5-1; d_call: TRBD2; clone_size: NA; cdr3_nt: TGCGCCAGCAGCTTTGAACTAGCGTCCTACAATGAGCAGTTCTTC; cdr3_aa: CASSFELASYNEQFF
j_call: TRBJ2-7; v_call: TRBV6-1; d_call: NA; clone_size: few; cdr3_nt: TGTGCCAGCAGTCGAGAGCGAAACTACGAGCAGTACTTC; cdr3_aa: CASSRERNYEQYF
j_call: TRBJ1-6; v_call: TRBV27; d_call: NA; clone_size: NA; cdr3_nt: TGTGCCAGCAGTTTATACCCCCCGCGGCAGAAAAATTCACCCCTCCACTTT; cdr3_aa: CASSLYPPRQKNSPLHF
j_call: TRBJ2-7; v_call: TRBV6-5; d_call: NA; clone_size: NA; cdr3_nt: TGTGCCAGCAGCTTTAGAGGGTGGGAAGCCTACGAGCAGTACTTC; cdr3_aa: CASSFRGWEAYEQYF
j_call: TRBJ1-2; v_call: TRBV28; d_call: NA; clone_size: NA; cdr3_nt: TGTGCCTGTGCTCGGTCTAACTATGGCTACACCTTC; cdr3_aa: CACARSNYGYTF
j_call: TRBJ1-3; v_call: TRBV7-9; d_call: NA; clone_size: NA; cdr3_nt: TGTGCCAGCAGCCCCGGGGAGAACTCTGGAAACACCATATATTTT; cdr3_aa: CASSPGENSGNTIYF
j_call: TRBJ2-7; v_call: TRBV28; d_call: TRBD1; clone_size: NA; cdr3_nt: TGTGCCAGCGCTCGCCAGGGGGCGACTAAAGAGCAGTACTTC; cdr3_aa: CASARQGATKEQYF
j_call: TRBJ2-3; v_call: TRBV19; d_call: TRBD2; clone_size: NA; cdr3_nt: TGTGCCAGTAAGGGGACTAGCGGGATTAGCACAGATACGCAGTATTTT; cdr3_aa: CASKGTSGISTDTQYF
j_call: TRBJ2-1; v_call: TRBV5-1; d_call: NA; clone_size: NA; cdr3_nt: TGCGCCAGCAGCTCACTACAGGGCAATGAGCAGTTCTTC; cdr3_aa: CASSSLQGNEQFF
j_call: TRBJ2-3; v_call: TRBV11-3; d_call: NA; clone_size: NA; cdr3_nt: TGTGCCAGCAGCTATGCGGGGTTAGATACGCAGTATTTT; cdr3_aa: CASSYAGLDTQYF
j_call: TRBJ1-2; v_call: TRBV19; d_call: TRBD1; clone_size: NA; cdr3_nt: TGTGCCAGTACTCCGGACAGGTGGAACTATGGCTACACCTTC; cdr3_aa: CASTPDRWNYGYTF
j_call: TRBJ2-1; v_call: TRBV15; d_call: NA; clone_size: NA; cdr3_nt: TGTGCCACCAGCTTGGAGGGCGTCTCCTACAATGAGCAGTTCTTC; cdr3_aa: CATSLEGVSYNEQFF
j_call: TRBJ1-4; v_call: TRBV7-9; d_call: TRBD1; clone_size: once; cdr3_nt: TGTGCCAGCAGCTCCTGGGGACAGGGTCAAAAACTGTTTTTT; cdr3_aa: CASSSWGQGQKLFF
j_call: TRBJ2-7; v_call: TRBV27; d_call: TRBD2; clone_size: NA; cdr3_nt: TGTGCCAGCAGTTTGTTGGCGGGGGGGTGGGGAGAGCAGTACTTC; cdr3_aa: CASSLLAGGWGEQYF
j_call: TRBJ1-3; v_call: TRBV9; d_call: NA; clone_size: NA; cdr3_nt: TGTGCCAGCAGCGTAGATGGCAGGGAAGCAGGAAACACCATATATTTT; cdr3_aa: CASSVDGREAGNTIYF
j_call: TRBJ2-7; v_call: TRBV11-2; d_call: TRBD2; clone_size: NA; cdr3_nt: TGTGCCAGCAGCTTAGTGGACGGGGGGAACTACGAGCAGTACTTC; cdr3_aa: CASSLVDGGNYEQYF
j_call: TRBJ2-5; v_call: TRBV5-1; d_call: TRBD1; clone_size: NA; cdr3_nt: TGCGCCAGCAGAAACGCGAGGGGGCTTCAAGAGACCCAGTACTTC; cdr3_aa: CASRNARGLQETQYF
j_call: TRBJ2-1; v_call: TRBV9; d_call: TRBD1; clone_size: NA; cdr3_nt: TGTGCCAGCAGCGTAGGTGGGACAGGCTCCTACAATGAGCAGTTCTTC; cdr3_aa: CASSVGGTGSYNEQFF
j_call: TRBJ1-5; v_call: TRBV2; d_call: TRBD1; clone_size: NA; cdr3_nt: TGTGCCAGCAGACTAACAGGGGTGAGCAATCAGCCCCAGCATTTT; cdr3_aa: CASRLTGVSNQPQHF
j_call: TRBJ1-6; v_call: TRBV4-3; d_call: TRBD1; clone_size: NA; cdr3_nt: TGCGCCAGCAGCCGACAGGGGAGAAATTCACCCCTCCACTTT; cdr3_aa: CASSRQGRNSPLHF
j_call: TRBJ2-7; v_call: TRBV29-1; d_call: NA; clone_size: NA; cdr3_nt: TGCAGCGTTGAGCGGAATTACGAGCAGTACTTC; cdr3_aa: CSVERNYEQYF
j_call: TRBJ1-1; v_call: TRBV7-9; d_call: TRBD1; clone_size: NA; cdr3_nt: TGTGCCAGCAGCTCAGACAGGGGGACTTTCATGAACACTGAAGCTTTCTTT; cdr3_aa: CASSSDRGTFMNTEAFF
j_call: TRBJ1-5; v_call: TRBV11-2; d_call: NA; clone_size: once; cdr3_nt: TGTGCCAGCAGCTTAGGGGAGTCTAGCAATCAGCCCCAGCATTTT; cdr3_aa: CASSLGESSNQPQHF
j_call: TRBJ1-2; v_call: TRBV29-1; d_call: TRBD1; clone_size: NA; cdr3_nt: TGCAGCGTGTTCGGGACAGGGGGCTACAATAACTATGGCTACACCTTC; cdr3_aa: CSVFGTGGYNNYGYTF
j_call: TRBJ2-5; v_call: TRBV4-1; d_call: NA; clone_size: NA; cdr3_nt: TGCGCCAGCAGCCACCTGCCGGGTGTGGAGCACTTC; cdr3_aa: CASSHLPGVEHF